These T cell receptor beta chains were read from a single sample in a study of T cells in localized non-small cell lung cancer. Measured with immunoSEQ multiplex PCR; TCRdb has only the in-frame clones, and not every one. The sample shows tens of thousands of clones, about nine tenths of them seen only once. Sequenced here: peripheral blood, sampled before any cancer treatment. All receptors come from a female donor aged 60 or older with stage I squamous cell lung carcinoma. CDR3s include the opening cysteine and the closing phenylalanine or tryptophan. The D gene is left open where the match is weak. Some rows mark clone size as missing; the rest say once, few, many or name a class of expanded clone.

V gene: TRBV11-1
J gene: TRBJ2-3
clone size: NA
D gene: TRBD2
CDR3 protein: CASSRSGRDTDTQYF

V gene: TRBV18
J gene: TRBJ1-3
clone size: NA
D gene: TRBD1
CDR3 protein: CASSSDRARGNTIYF

V gene: TRBV15
J gene: TRBJ2-1
clone size: NA
D gene: TRBD2
CDR3 protein: CATSRDDGGSYNEQFF

V gene: TRBV18
J gene: TRBJ1-2
clone size: NA
D gene: TRBD1
CDR3 protein: CASSPGQDYGYTF

V gene: TRBV11-2
J gene: TRBJ2-2
clone size: NA
D gene: NA
CDR3 protein: CASSARRANTGELFF

V gene: TRBV2
J gene: TRBJ2-3
clone size: NA
D gene: TRBD2
CDR3 protein: CASRRTSGSDTDTQYF

V gene: TRBV11-2
J gene: TRBJ1-1
clone size: NA
D gene: NA
CDR3 protein: CASSLASGLNTEAFF

V gene: TRBV5-6
J gene: TRBJ1-2
clone size: once
D gene: NA
CDR3 protein: CASSSQREVYGYTF

V gene: TRBV18
J gene: TRBJ1-3
clone size: NA
D gene: NA
CDR3 protein: CASVPTGLLSGNTIYF

V gene: TRBV13
J gene: TRBJ2-1
clone size: NA
D gene: TRBD2
CDR3 protein: CASRIRFGTRRSDEQFF

V gene: TRBV27
J gene: TRBJ2-1
clone size: NA
D gene: TRBD1
CDR3 protein: CASSLRQGAHNEQFF

V gene: TRBV6-6
J gene: TRBJ2-7
clone size: NA
D gene: NA
CDR3 protein: CASTINSAGLYEQYF

V gene: TRBV28
J gene: TRBJ2-5
clone size: NA
D gene: NA
CDR3 protein: CASNVRDSQETQYF

V gene: TRBV7-9
J gene: TRBJ2-3
clone size: few
D gene: NA
CDR3 protein: CASSLFEGGTDTQYF

V gene: TRBV19
J gene: TRBJ1-2
clone size: NA
D gene: NA
CDR3 protein: CASSIDRPSRQGGTNYGYTF

V gene: TRBV9
J gene: TRBJ2-7
clone size: NA
D gene: TRBD2
CDR3 protein: CASSLGLAGTYEQYF

V gene: TRBV29-1
J gene: TRBJ2-5
clone size: NA
D gene: NA
CDR3 protein: CSVEVGGGGETQYF

V gene: TRBV30
J gene: TRBJ2-5
clone size: few
D gene: TRBD2
CDR3 protein: CAWSDVIAGGKETQYF

V gene: TRBV5-1
J gene: TRBJ2-1
clone size: NA
D gene: TRBD2
CDR3 protein: CASSFGGLVSYEQFF

V gene: TRBV19
J gene: TRBJ1-4
clone size: NA
D gene: TRBD1
CDR3 protein: CASCPTGTENEKLFF

V gene: TRBV5-1
J gene: TRBJ1-1
clone size: NA
D gene: NA
CDR3 protein: CASSSKQFILGGWTEAFF

V gene: TRBV6-5
J gene: TRBJ2-7
clone size: NA
D gene: NA
CDR3 protein: CASSRGYEQYF

V gene: TRBV18
J gene: TRBJ2-5
clone size: NA
D gene: NA
CDR3 protein: CASSPTQETQYF

V gene: TRBV6-5
J gene: TRBJ2-5
clone size: NA
D gene: NA
CDR3 protein: CASSYSLDGFIETQYF

V gene: TRBV30
J gene: TRBJ1-1
clone size: NA
D gene: TRBD1
CDR3 protein: CAWSPTGSEAFF

V gene: TRBV4-3
J gene: TRBJ2-3
clone size: NA
D gene: TRBD1
CDR3 protein: CASSQARQGLSDTQYF

V gene: TRBV7-3
J gene: TRBJ2-7
clone size: NA
D gene: NA
CDR3 protein: CASSSRYEQYF

V gene: TRBV7-3
J gene: TRBJ2-2
clone size: NA
D gene: NA
CDR3 protein: CASSSRVIPTGELFF

V gene: TRBV11-2
J gene: TRBJ1-3
clone size: NA
D gene: NA
CDR3 protein: CASSLFENTIYF